This T cell receptor (beta chain) was captured in a study of blood T cell repertoires in COVID-19. Study at large: Acute-phase and convalescent COVID-19 samples originated in the United States, Italy and Spain.

Per the germline V gene, CDR1 is MRHNA and CDR2 is SNTAGT. V was shortened by 2 bases and J by 6 bases, with 12 bases between the two germline ends. The CDR3 contains 14 residues. Data came from immunoSEQ multiplex PCR; TCRdb stores just in-frame clones and leaves some out. The sample shows 70,000 to 100,000 clones, around 92% of them seen only once. The chain has TRBV6-4 and TRBJ2-3, with D perhaps TRBD2 (7 bases). This TCR was recovered from a man over 45 with COVID-19, enrolled during active disease. The sample comprised peripheral blood. CDR3 loop: CASSDGGGGDTQYF. The CDR3 DNA reads TGTGCCAGCAGTGACGGCGGGGGCGGGGATACGCAGTATTTT.